One TCR beta chain is described in this entry. It has no known antigen specificity. No clone much larger than this one lies a single base away; base qualities are absent. Its CDR3 holds 16 amino acids, cysteine through phenylalanine. CDR3 DNA only is kept here, 48 bases in frame from base 1. Trimming removed 2 bases from V and 7 bases from J, leaving 18 bases between the germline ends. From a lookup of the germline V gene (reference sequence), CDR1 and CDR2 are MNHNY and SVGAGI. TCR CDR3 regions were amplified from genomic DNA by multiplex PCR using the deep immunoSEQ assay. For each cell subset, the extracted genomic DNA was distributed evenly across all wells of several immunoSEQ 96-well plates, and each plate served as one replicate. For sorted subsets, 200 to 250 ng of genomic DNA, equivalent to around 29,000 T cell genomes, went into each replicate PCR. Purified libraries were quantified with a Qubit 3.0 fluorometer, sized on a Bioanalyzer 2100, and re-quantified with the KAPA Library Quantification kit. A separate single-read 150-cycle Illumina NextSeq 550 flow cell was used to sequence each immunoSEQ 96-well plate. Regarding the original processing steps: Because the immunoSEQ output held only junctional sequences and lacked quality scores, the filtering could not match the filtering applied to full-length reads. To assign V/J genes and CDR3, sequences were annotated using PyIR, a Python wrapper for IgBLAST v1.9, with IMGT germline references. Reads with weak V/J assignments (E-value above 1e-6), missing CDR3, stop codons, out-of-frame junctions, or ambiguous translated residues were removed. V3J clonotypes were defined as sequences sharing the same inferred V gene, J gene, and CDR3 amino acid sequence. Percentage overlap between repertoires was calculated by dividing the number of shared unique clonotypes by the size of the smaller repertoire. Repertoire richness was assessed with RTK rarefaction, the Chao1 estimator, and Recon v2.1 estimates of unobserved clonotypes. OLGA was used to compute generation probabilities for all TCRbeta clonotypes that the gDNA method yielded from a handful of donors. TCRdb retrieved this table from immuneACCESS and kept in-frame rearrangements only. Not all clones are present; in checked studies, unresolved V genes account for under half, and no reason is known for the remainder. That table supplies the V and J calls and clone size; D and trimming were determined from the DNA. A total of hundreds of thousands of clones appear in this sample, around 73% of them only once. The top ten hold 1.5% to 2% of the sample.

The data stem from a study of shared clonotypes between healthy human individuals (dated by TCRdb to 2018 to 2020). General notes on the study: The cohort included three men and two women between 18 and 49 years of age. For each donor, CD4 naive and CD4 memory were each given three plates, CD8 naive was given two plates, and CD8 memory was given one plate. Blood TCR repertoires of four to six healthy adults were deeply sequenced to estimate repertoire size and the extent of clonotype sharing between individuals. To increase sequencing depth and limit assay-specific biases, TCR repertoire library preparation and sequencing were carried out by different laboratories using diverse techniques. Between about 0.8 and 9 billion PBMCs per donor were obtained by leukapheresis.

Broad study findings and their caveats: Rarefaction of sorted-subset datasets indicated incomplete sequencing despite the large sequencing depth. When a handful of donors were compared, the shared fraction of clonotypes was about 5.5% for naive CD4, roughly 3.4% for naive CD8, about 2.4% for memory CD4, and less than 0.5% for memory CD8. Compared with non-shared clonotypes, the clonotypes found in all four sorted-subset donors had higher generation probabilities. Based on pairwise subsampling, the degree of clonotype sharing among donors was expected to be affected by sequencing depth. Larger estimated clonotype richness was generally found for naive subsets than for memory subsets. Because the study included a small number of donors, the genetic and exposure-history diversity represented was limited. Sampling was restricted to blood, and TCR repertoires in tissue are likely to differ from TCR repertoires in blood.

Donors were healthy HIV-negative adults with no recently reported acute infections or vaccinations. Every donor was a Caucasian adult residing in Nashville, Tennessee, USA. CD4+ T cells were enriched through magnetic negative selection, after which naive cells were positively selected on CD45RA and the remaining negative fraction served as the memory subset. Blood was obtained by leukapheresis, after which PBMCs were separated by Ficoll-Histopaque density gradient centrifugation and cryopreserved in liquid nitrogen vapor phase. Purity and quantity of every magnetically sorted T cell population were checked by analytical flow cytometry. Genomic DNA was isolated from every sorted fraction and measured by UV absorbance on a Nanodrop 2000c.

The chain is encoded by TRBV6-6 joined to TRBJ2-1; the D segment could be TRBD2, given 6 matching bases. The TCR sequence derives from a woman younger than 45 in good health. The sequencing sample was made of memory CD4+ T cells sorted from blood. The cell subset or site label, as the study defines it: CD45RA-negative fraction. CDR3 region: CASSYGGTPKGNEQFF. The nucleotide sequence reads TGTGCCAGCAGTTACGGTGGGACTCCCAAAGGGAATGAGCAGTTCTTC.